One T cell receptor (beta chain) is described in this entry. Its antigen is as yet unknown. Treatment defined: oral pan-JAK inhibitor, 5-10 mg twice daily. These data belong to a study of CD8+ T cells in alopecia areata. The overall study: Tofacitinib lasted 6 to 18 months, then 6 months off drug.

Reverse transcribed after extraction, RNA yielded cDNA as the sequencing template. The repertoire was sequenced with immunoSEQ multiplex PCR; TCRdb's copy has only in-frame clones and lacks some. Of about 190,000 clones listed, around 60% are singletons. Study-wide results and caveats: Only a single nonresponder existed, so baseline CD8+ expansion links stay unclear. The study found higher clonality in lesional than normal scalp, especially in alopecia totalis/universalis. Among the 100 top clones, expanded CD8+ clones, like scalp clonality, were significantly decreased by tofacitinib.

V was trimmed by 5 bases and J by 9 bases, leaving 17 bases between them. The CDR3 extends over 13 amino acids. CDR1 is SNHLY and CDR2 is FYNNEI in the germline V gene. This clonotype originated in a human donor with alopecia areata. V usage is TRBV2 and J usage is TRBJ2-7; D uncertain. The input for sequencing was CD4+ T cells sorted from blood, taken at week 4, from a patient treated with tofacitinib. CDR3 residues: CASSPPPSLGQYF. The CDR3 bases are TGTGCCAGCAGTCCTCCCCCCTCCTTGGGGCAGTACTTC.